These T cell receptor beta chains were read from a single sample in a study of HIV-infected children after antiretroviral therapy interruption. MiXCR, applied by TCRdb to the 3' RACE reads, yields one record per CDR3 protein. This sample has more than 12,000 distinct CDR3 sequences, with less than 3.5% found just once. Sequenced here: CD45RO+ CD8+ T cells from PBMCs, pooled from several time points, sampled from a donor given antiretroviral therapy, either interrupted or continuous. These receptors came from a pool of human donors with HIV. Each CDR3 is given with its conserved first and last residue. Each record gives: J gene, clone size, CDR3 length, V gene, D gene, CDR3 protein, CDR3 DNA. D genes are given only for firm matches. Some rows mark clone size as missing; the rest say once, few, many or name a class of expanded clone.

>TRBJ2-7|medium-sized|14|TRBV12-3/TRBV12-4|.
CASGPGGVYNEQYF
TGTGCCAGCGGCCCAGGGGGGGTCTATAACGAGCAGTACTTC
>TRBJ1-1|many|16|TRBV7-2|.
CASRSGTGGMNTEAFF
TGTGCCAGCAGGTCTGGGACGGGGGGGATGAACACTGAAGCTTTCTTT
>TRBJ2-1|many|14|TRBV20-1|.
CSAREGTDYNEQFF
TGCAGTGCTAGAGAAGGGACGGACTACAATGAGCAGTTCTTC
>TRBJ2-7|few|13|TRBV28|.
CASTITRGGEQYF
TGTGCCAGCACCATTACGAGGGGCGGGGAGCAGTACTTC
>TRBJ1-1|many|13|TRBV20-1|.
CSARGLRNTEAFF
TGCAGTGCTAGGGGACTCCGGAACACTGAAGCTTTCTTT
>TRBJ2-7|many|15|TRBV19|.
CASRPRAESIQEQYF
TGTGCCAGTCGACCTAGAGCAGAATCAATTCAGGAGCAGTACTTC
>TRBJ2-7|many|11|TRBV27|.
CASRDIGAEYF
TGTGCCAGCAGGGACATCGGCGCGGAGTACTTC
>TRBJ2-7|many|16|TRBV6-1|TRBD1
CASSALPGQGGAEQYF
TGTGCCAGCAGTGCGTTACCGGGACAGGGGGGGGCAGAGCAGTACTTC
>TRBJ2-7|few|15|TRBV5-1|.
CASSKGFGDLGEQYF
TGCGCCAGCAGCAAAGGTTTTGGGGATTTGGGCGAGCAGTACTTC
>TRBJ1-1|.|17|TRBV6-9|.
CASSYSWTVSRGTEAFF
TGTGCCAGCAGTTATTCTTGGACAGTCTCAAGAGGCACTGAAGCTTTCTTT
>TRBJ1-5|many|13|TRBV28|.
CASRNREPQPQHF
TGTGCCAGCCGAAACAGGGAGCCTCAGCCCCAGCATTTT
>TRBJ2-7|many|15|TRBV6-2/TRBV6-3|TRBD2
CASSQQLAASYEQYF
TGTGCCAGCAGCCAACAACTAGCGGCCTCCTACGAGCAGTACTTC
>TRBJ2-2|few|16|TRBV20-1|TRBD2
CSAIYPSGGATGELFF
TGCAGTGCTATCTATCCTAGCGGGGGGGCAACCGGGGAGCTGTTTTTT
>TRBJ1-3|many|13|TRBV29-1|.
CSVSEAGLNTIYF
TGCAGCGTCTCAGAGGCAGGGTTGAACACCATATATTTT
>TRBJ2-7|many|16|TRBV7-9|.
CASSLRRPGSPYEQYF
TGTGCCAGCAGCTTAAGGAGGCCAGGGTCACCTTACGAGCAGTACTTC
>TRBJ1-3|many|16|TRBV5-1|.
CASSLDRPNAGNTIYF
TGCGCCAGCAGCTTGGACAGGCCCAACGCTGGAAACACCATATATTTT
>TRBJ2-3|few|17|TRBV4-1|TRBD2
CASRTPTLGRGRDTQYF
TGCGCCAGCAGAACTCCAACCTTGGGGCGGGGGAGAGATACGCAGTATTTT
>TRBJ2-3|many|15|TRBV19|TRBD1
CASSIRDRSTDTQYF
TGTGCCAGTAGTATAAGGGACAGGAGCACAGATACGCAGTATTTT
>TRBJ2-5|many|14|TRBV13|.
CASSLSQNQETQYF
TGTGCCAGCAGCTTGAGTCAGAACCAAGAGACCCAGTACTTC
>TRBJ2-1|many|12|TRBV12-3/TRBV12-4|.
CASRSDAAEQFF
TGTGCCAGCAGATCGGACGCGGCTGAGCAGTTCTTC
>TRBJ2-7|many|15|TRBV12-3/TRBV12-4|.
CASSLSGSNSYEQYF
TGTGCCAGCAGTTTGAGCGGATCCAACTCCTACGAGCAGTACTTC
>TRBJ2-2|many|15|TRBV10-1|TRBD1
CASSELTGSTGELFF
TGCGCCAGCAGTGAGTTGACAGGGTCCACCGGGGAGCTGTTTTTT
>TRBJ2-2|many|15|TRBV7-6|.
CASSARLGNTGELFF
TGTGCCAGCAGCGCCAGACTAGGGAACACCGGGGAGCTGTTTTTT
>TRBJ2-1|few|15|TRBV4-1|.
CASSQVEEVYNEQFF
TGCGCCAGCAGCCAAGTAGAGGAAGTTTACAATGAGCAGTTCTTC
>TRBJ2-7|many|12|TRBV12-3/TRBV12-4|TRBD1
CASRRDSYEQYF
TGTGCCAGCAGGAGGGACAGCTACGAGCAGTACTTC
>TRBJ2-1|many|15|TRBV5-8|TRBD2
CASNFGLAGGDEQFF
TGTGCCAGCAACTTCGGACTAGCGGGGGGCGATGAGCAGTTCTTC
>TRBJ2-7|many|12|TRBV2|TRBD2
CASKGLLYEQYF
TGTGCCAGCAAGGGACTACTCTACGAGCAGTACTTC
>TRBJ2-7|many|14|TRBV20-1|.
CSAREGAGTYEQYF
TGCAGTGCTAGAGAGGGGGCAGGGACCTACGAGCAGTACTTC
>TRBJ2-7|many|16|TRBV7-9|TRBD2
CASSLEAGRRPYEQYF
TGTGCCAGCAGCTTAGAAGCGGGAAGGAGGCCCTACGAGCAGTACTTC
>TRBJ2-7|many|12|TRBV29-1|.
CSVENDMDEQYF
TGCAGCGTTGAAAATGATATGGACGAGCAGTACTTC
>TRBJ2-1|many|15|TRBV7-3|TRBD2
CASSLIAGTSNEQFF
TGTGCCAGCAGCTTAATTGCCGGGACTAGCAATGAGCAGTTCTTC
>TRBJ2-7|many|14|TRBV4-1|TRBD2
CASSQVSGADEQYF
TGCGCCAGCAGCCAAGTTAGCGGGGCCGACGAGCAGTACTTC
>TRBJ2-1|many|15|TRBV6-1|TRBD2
CASSEVLADYNEQFF
TGTGCCAGCAGTGAAGTCCTAGCGGATTACAATGAGCAGTTCTTC
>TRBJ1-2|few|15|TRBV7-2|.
CASSSLPPDPYGYTF
TGTGCCAGCAGCTCCCTTCCTCCGGACCCCTATGGCTACACCTTC
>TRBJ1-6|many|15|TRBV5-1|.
CASSLSQGSNSPLHF
TGCGCCAGCAGCTTGAGTCAGGGGTCAAATTCACCCCTCCACTTT
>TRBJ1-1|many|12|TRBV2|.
CAVRRLNGEAFF
TGTGCCGTTCGGCGGTTGAACGGTGAAGCTTTCTTT